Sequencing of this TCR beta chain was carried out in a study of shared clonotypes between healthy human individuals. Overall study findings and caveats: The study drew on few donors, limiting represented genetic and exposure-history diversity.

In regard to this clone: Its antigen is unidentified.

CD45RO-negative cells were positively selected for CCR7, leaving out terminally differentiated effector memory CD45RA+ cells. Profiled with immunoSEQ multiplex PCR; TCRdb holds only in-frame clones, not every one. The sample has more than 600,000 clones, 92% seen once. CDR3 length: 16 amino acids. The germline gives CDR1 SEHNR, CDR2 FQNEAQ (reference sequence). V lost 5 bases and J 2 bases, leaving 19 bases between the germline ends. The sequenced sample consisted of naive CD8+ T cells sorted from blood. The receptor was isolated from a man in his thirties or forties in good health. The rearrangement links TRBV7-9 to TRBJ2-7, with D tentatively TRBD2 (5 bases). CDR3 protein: CASSPTGGLVTYEQYF. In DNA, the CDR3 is TGTGCCAGCAGCCCAACGGGCGGGCTTGTCACCTACGAGCAGTACTTC.